Each of the 32 T cell receptor beta chains below was sequenced from the same sample in a study. Each CDR3 protein gets one entry after TCRdb re-called the RT-PCR reads with MiXCR. The data show about 700,000 distinct CDR3 sequences, 13% to 15% seen once. The sample taken for sequencing was memory CD4+ T cells from blood. The receptors were sampled from a female donor in good health, serving as a healthy control.

This clonotype was detected many times. The V and J genes are TRBV4-3 and TRBJ1-3, with TRBD1 matching 8 bases. Looked up from germline, CDR1 is LGHNA and CDR2 is YSLEER. The CDR3 is 17 amino acids. Trimming cost V 0 bases and J 0 bases; bases outside gene matches: 4. CDR3 sequence reads: CASSQDHRGFSGNTIYF. CDR3 coding DNA: TGCGCCAGCAGCCAAGATCACAGGGGGTTCTCTGGAAACACCATATATTTT.

This clonotype was counted only a few times. The CDR3 region has the DNA TGCGCCAGCAGCTTGGTGACAGGCACAGATACGCAGTATTTT. Its protein is CASSLVTGTDTQYF. V usage is TRBV5-1 and J usage is TRBJ2-3, with TRBD1 as a possible D gene (5 bases). The CDR3 has 14 residues. The germline CDR1 and CDR2 sequences are SGHRS and YFSETQ. Trimming cost V 0 bases and J 1 base, with 6 bases left between them.

This clonotype was recorded many times. CDR3 coding DNA: TGCAGTGCTAGAAGTAATGAGCAGTTCTTC. Protein product: CSARSNEQFF. This sequence joins TRBV20-1 and TRBJ2-1; D call uncertain. V was pared by 2 bases and J by 7 bases, with 3 bases between. This CDR3 region has 10 residues. CDR1 is DFQATT, CDR2 SNEGSKA, per germline (reference sequence).

The rearrangement links TRBV6-2 or TRBV6-3 to TRBJ2-1, with D unclear. CDR1 MNHEY and CDR2 SVGEGT come from the germline V gene. This CDR3 is built from 12 residues. Deletions cut 8 bases from V and 4 bases from J, with 9 bases between. The DNA of the CDR3 is TGTGCCAGCTGGCGGACGTACAATGAGCAGTTCTTC. This codes for CASWRTYNEQFF.

On this clonotype itself: A much larger clone is a single base away; this may be a read error. The chain is built from TRBV11-2 and TRBJ2-7; 10 nucleotides align to TRBD1. The CDR3 covers 14 residues. Germline V CDR1 and CDR2: SGHAT, FQNNGV. With V trimmed by 3 bases and J by 5 bases, 4 bases remained unmatched. CDR3 protein: CASSLSGTGDEQYF. The CDR3, as DNA: TGTGCCAGCAGCTTGTCCGGGACAGGGGACGAGCAGTACTTC.

CDR3 DNA sequence: TGTGCCAGCACCGCCGGGGCGGGGGCCTCTGGGGCCAACGTCCTGACTTTC. Its protein product is CASTAGAGASGANVLTF. This chain links TRBV6-6 with TRBJ2-6; D is possibly TRBD2 (7 bases). V was trimmed by 7 bases and J by 0 bases, leaving 16 bases between them. CDR1 is MNHNY and CDR2 is SVGAGI in the germline V gene (reference sequence). The CDR3 covers 17 residues.

The chain joins TRBV6-1 to TRBJ1-1; maybe TRBD1 (5 bases). There are 12 residues in the CDR3. Germline V lookup: CDR1 MNHNS, CDR2 SASEGT. V was cut by 6 bases and J by 5 bases, with 10 bases left in between. In DNA, the CDR3 is TGTGCCAGCAGGGGGCACGGAACTGAAGCTTTCTTT. This gives the protein CASRGHGTEAFF.

The chain uses TRBV5-4 and TRBJ1-2; D is undetermined. The germline V gene has CDR1 SGHNT and CDR2 YYREEE (reference sequence). CDR3 length equals 15 residues. V dropped 7 bases and J dropped 4 bases, with 20 bases sitting between them. The DNA of the CDR3 is TGTGCCAGCGGCAATAATGTAGGCGTAGTCTATGGCTACACCTTC. As protein: CASGNNVGVVYGYTF.

In DNA form, the CDR3 reads TGTGCCAGCAGTTTGCTCCGACGGGGGAACACTGAAGCTTTCTTT. This codes for CASSLLRRGNTEAFF. The V gene is TRBV28, the J gene TRBJ1-1; D unclear. The CDR3 contains 15 residues. Germline CDR1 and CDR2: MDHEN and SYDVKM. V lost 3 bases and J lost 1, with 12 bases in between.

This clonotype came up once. The V and J genes are TRBV5-1 and TRBJ2-5; weak D call: TRBD1 (6 bases). This CDR3 is built from 14 residues. Between the trimmed V and J ends, which lost 5 bases and 4 bases, there was a span of 15 bases. The V gene's germline CDR1 is SGHRS and CDR2 YFSETQ. The CDR3 protein is CASRLQGDGETQYF. CDR3 nucleotides: TGCGCCAGCAGACTACAGGGTGATGGAGAGACCCAGTACTTC. The whole variable domain, filled in from reference TRBV5-1 and TRBJ2-5, reads KAGVTQTPRYLIKTRGQQVTLSCSPISGHRSVSWYQQTPGQGLQFLFEYFSETQRNKGNFPGRFSGRQFSNSRSEMNVSTLELGDSALYLCASRLQGDGETQYFGPGTRLLVL.

The rearrangement uses TRBV6-2 or TRBV6-3 and TRBJ2-1; D is possibly TRBD1 (5 bases). From germline, CDR1 is MNHEY and CDR2 SVGEGT. This CDR3 spans 13 amino acids. V was clipped by 6 bases and J by 4 bases, with 10 bases between them. CDR3 sequence reads: CASSRAWYNEQFF. The CDR3 DNA reads as TGTGCCAGCAGCAGGGCGTGGTACAATGAGCAGTTCTTC.

This clonotype was counted a few times. This chain links TRBV27 with TRBJ2-5; D is perhaps TRBD2 (5 bases). Germline assignment: CDR1 MNHEY and CDR2 SMNVEV (reference sequence). This CDR3 has 16 amino acids. Trimming took off 0 bases at V and 5 bases at J, with 16 bases between the two ends. The CDR3: CASSLSSTRWRETQYF. The CDR3 DNA is TGTGCCAGCAGTTTATCATCGACACGATGGAGGGAGACCCAGTACTTC.

The chain links TRBV12-3 or TRBV12-4 to TRBJ2-1, with D possibly being TRBD2 (6 bases). Trimming took 7 bases from V and 9 from J, leaving 19 bases between them. The CDR3 contains 14 residues. The CDR3 here is CASTRGSGSTEQFF. The CDR3 bases are TGTGCCAGCACTAGAGGTTCCGGGAGTACTGAGCAGTTCTTC.

This clonotype was counted many times. The V and J genes are TRBV4-3 and TRBJ2-2; the match to TRBD1 covers 9 bases. CDR3 size: 15 residues. V lost 4 bases and J lost 7; bases outside the gene matches: 7. Per the germline V gene, CDR1 is LGHNA and CDR2 is YSLEER. The CDR3 nucleotides read TGCGCCAGCAGCCCGGGGACAGGGTTGGACGGGGAGCTGTTTTTT. Its translation is CASSPGTGLDGELFF.

J is TRBJ2-7 and V is TRBV4-3; D might be TRBD2 (5 bases). This CDR3 region has 15 residues. Germline V CDR1 and CDR2: LGHNA, YSLEER. The germline V and J ends were trimmed by 0 bases and 7 bases, with 16 bases remaining between them. The CDR3 DNA reads as TGCGCCAGCAGCCAAGATAATCTGCTAGCCGGGGAGCAGTACTTC. It codes for CASSQDNLLAGEQYF.

Points on this clonotype: This could be a read error, since a much larger clone is one nucleotide away. The rearrangement links TRBV20-1 to TRBJ2-3; no clear D. The CDR3 is made up of 13 amino acids. Trimming stripped 3 bases from V and 2 bases from J, with 9 bases between. Germline V gene sequence: CDR1 DFQATT, CDR2 SNEGSKA (reference sequence). The CDR3 DNA sequence: TGCAGTGCTAGCGGGCCGACCACAGATACGCAGTATTTT. Translation gives CSASGPTTDTQYF.

The rearrangement joins TRBV12-5 to TRBJ2-1; TRBD2 agrees at 8 bases. Germline CDR1 is LGHNT and CDR2 is FRNRAP. The V gene end was trimmed by 4 bases and the J gene end by 4 bases; junction bases not matched to a gene: 9. This CDR3 has 16 amino acids. CDR3 region: CASGSMTSAPYNEQFF. CDR3 DNA: TGTGCTAGTGGTTCTATGACTAGCGCTCCGTACAATGAGCAGTTCTTC.

This chain links TRBV20-1 with TRBJ1-2; D not resolved. V lost 6 bases and J lost 6, with 17 bases in between. CDR3 length: 13 amino acids. Germline CDR1 and CDR2: DFQATT and SNEGSKA (reference sequence). The chain's CDR3 is CSAPISSYNGYTF. For the CDR3, the DNA is TGCAGTGCGCCAATAAGCAGTTACAATGGCTACACCTTC.

This clonotype was counted a few times. The chain carries TRBV9 and TRBJ1-2, with TRBD1 as a possible D gene (6 bases). This CDR3 is built from 15 residues. Germline V lookup: CDR1 SGDLS, CDR2 YYNGEE. The ends were cut back, 4 bases at V and 4 bases at J, with 17 bases in the middle. CDR3 nucleotides: TGTGCCAGCAGCCCCCCCGGACAGCTCAGCTATGGCTACACCTTC. Translated: CASSPPGQLSYGYTF. Full variable domain (rest looked up from reference TRBV9 and TRBJ1-2): DSGVTQTPKHLITATGQRVTLRCSPRSGDLSVYWYQQSLDQGLQFLIQYYNGEERAKGNILERFSAQQFPDLHSELNLSSLELGDSALYFCASSPPGQLSYGYTFGSGTRLTVV.

This chain uses TRBV5-6 with TRBJ2-7, with 15 bases identical to TRBD2. The V segment lost 3 bases and the J segment 5 bases; nucleotides outside the gene matches: 3. Germline values: CDR1 SGHDT, CDR2 YYEEEE. The CDR3 is 15 residues long. In nucleotides, the CDR3 is TGTGCCAGCAGCTGGAGGACTAGCGGGAGGGACGAGCAGTACTTC. Translating it yields CASSWRTSGRDEQYF.

This clonotype was recorded at least ten times. The rearrangement uses TRBV29-1 and TRBJ2-1; TRBD1 matches at 12 bases. Losses at the gene ends were 2 bases for V and 9 bases for J; bases not matched to a gene: 5. The CDR3 sequence is 14 residues long. CDR1 and CDR2 from the germline V gene are SQVTM and ANQGSEA. CDR3 sequence (DNA): TGCAGCGTTGAACGGGGACAGGGGGCATCTGAGCAGTTCTTC. Amino acid sequence: CSVERGQGASEQFF.

This clonotype occurred a few times. The V and J genes are TRBV12-3 or TRBV12-4 and TRBJ2-2; 8 nucleotides align to TRBD2. After removal of 5 bases from V and 1 base from J, the junction contained 6 bases not matched to a gene. This CDR3 comprises 16 residues. CDR3 DNA: TGTGCCAGCAGTCCGGGGGGGGGAGGGAACACCGGGGAGCTGTTTTTT. Translated: CASSPGGGGNTGELFF.

Ten or more counts support this clonotype. This chain connects TRBV5-1 to TRBJ2-2; no clear D gene. The germline gives CDR1 SGHRS, CDR2 YFSETQ. This CDR3 spans 13 amino acids. The V end lost 2 bases, the J end lost 8 bases, and 10 bases lay between the germline ends. CDR3 sequence (DNA): TGCGCCAGCAGCTTTGGGATAGCTGGGGAGCTGTTTTTT. Protein sequence: CASSFGIAGELFF.

This clonotype showed up many times. This chain uses TRBV28 with TRBJ2-5; 13 bases fit TRBD2. The CDR3 extends over 17 amino acids. CDR1 and CDR2 (germline): MDHEN, SYDVKM. J was trimmed by 1 base and V by 3 bases; bases with no gene match: 5. This CDR3 is CASSFGLAGVGQETQYF. DNA for the CDR3: TGTGCCAGCAGTTTTGGACTAGCGGGAGTAGGCCAAGAGACCCAGTACTTC.

The gene calls are TRBV7-9 and TRBJ2-7, with 10 positions matching TRBD2. With 1 base clipped from V and 5 bases from J, the junction kept 11 bases outside the gene matches. Germline V gives CDR1 SEHNR, CDR2 FQNEAQ (reference sequence). The CDR3 loop spans 17 amino acids. CDR3 loop: CASSLGSSSGSSDEQYF. The DNA for the CDR3 is TGTGCCAGCAGCTTAGGCTCCTCTAGCGGGAGCTCGGACGAGCAGTACTTC. The variable domain in full, with the rest retrieved from reference TRBV7-9 and TRBJ2-7, is DTGVSQNPRHKITKRGQNVTFRCDPISEHNRLYWYRQTLGQGPEFLTYFQNEAQLEKSRLLSDRFSAERPKGSFSTLEIQRTEQGDSAMYLCASSLGSSSGSSDEQYFGPGTRLTVT.

This clonotype has more than one count but fewer than ten. This chain joins TRBV5-1 and TRBJ2-1; the D gene is possibly TRBD1 (5 bases). V was shortened by 0 bases and J by 10 bases, with 17 bases between the two germline ends. Germline V lookup: CDR1 SGHRS, CDR2 YFSETQ. The CDR3 totals 15 residues. In DNA form, the CDR3 reads TGCGCCAGCAGCTTGGGAGTGGGCAGGGAATGGGAGCAGTTCTTC. Translated, it gives CASSLGVGREWEQFF.

This clonotype was picked up a small number of times. V is TRBV6-5 and J is TRBJ2-7; TRBD2 aligns across 9 bases. The trim removed 6 bases at V and 4 bases at J, leaving 10 bases unmatched. The germline CDR1 and CDR2 sequences are MNHEY and SVGAGI. CDR3 length: 15 amino acids. CDR3 region: CASRLYSGSSYEQYF. In nucleotides, the CDR3 is TGTGCCAGCAGACTTTATAGCGGGAGTTCGTACGAGCAGTACTTC.

This clonotype has at least ten counts. The V call is TRBV14, the J call TRBJ2-1; 10 nucleotides align to TRBD2. V trimming: 5 bases; J trimming: 8 bases; junction bases outside the gene matches: 12. CDR1 is SGHDN, CDR2 FVKESK, per germline. The CDR3 consists of 16 residues. CDR3 sequence: CASSFLIAGGSYEQFF. The CDR3 region has the DNA TGTGCCAGCAGCTTCCTGATAGCGGGAGGTAGCTATGAGCAGTTCTTC.

As for this clonotype: The germline gene is not matched at one end of the junction; a read error may be the cause. This chain uses TRBV5-1 with TRBJ1-1; D is undetermined. CDR1 is SGHRS and CDR2 is YFSETQ in the germline V gene. CDR3 length: 16 residues. CDR3: CDSSLQPTGSNTEAFF. The CDR3 region has the DNA TGCGACAGCAGCTTGCAACCCACGGGATCAAACACTGAAGCTTTCTTT.

A few counts support this clonotype. This chain links TRBV20-1 with TRBJ2-5; the D is unclear. The CDR3 consists of 12 residues. The germline CDR1 and CDR2 sequences are DFQATT and SNEGSKA (reference sequence). Trimming left V 3 bases short and J 5 bases short, with 10 bases between. Here the CDR3 reads CSASNSLETQYF. The CDR3 DNA reads TGCAGTGCTAGCAACAGTCTCGAGACCCAGTACTTC.

The CDR3 sequence is CASSLAQGHMNTEAFF. The DNA of the CDR3 is TGTGCCAGCAGCTTAGCACAGGGCCACATGAACACTGAAGCTTTCTTT. This rearrangement joins TRBV11-2 to TRBJ1-1; a weak D match, TRBD1 (6 bases). The CDR3 is made up of 16 amino acids. The germline gives CDR1 SGHAT, CDR2 FQNNGV. The V and J ends lost 1 base and 0 bases respectively, with 12 bases between them.

This chain uses TRBV24-1 with TRBJ2-4; a possible D gene is TRBD1 (6 bases). The V end lost 3 bases, the J end lost 0 bases, and 8 bases lay between the germline ends. Germline V gene sequence: CDR1 KGHDR, CDR2 SFDVKD. This CDR3 has 15 residues. CDR3 amino acids: CATSDARGAKNIQYF. The CDR3 coding sequence is TGTGCCACCAGTGATGCCAGGGGAGCCAAAAACATTCAGTACTTC.